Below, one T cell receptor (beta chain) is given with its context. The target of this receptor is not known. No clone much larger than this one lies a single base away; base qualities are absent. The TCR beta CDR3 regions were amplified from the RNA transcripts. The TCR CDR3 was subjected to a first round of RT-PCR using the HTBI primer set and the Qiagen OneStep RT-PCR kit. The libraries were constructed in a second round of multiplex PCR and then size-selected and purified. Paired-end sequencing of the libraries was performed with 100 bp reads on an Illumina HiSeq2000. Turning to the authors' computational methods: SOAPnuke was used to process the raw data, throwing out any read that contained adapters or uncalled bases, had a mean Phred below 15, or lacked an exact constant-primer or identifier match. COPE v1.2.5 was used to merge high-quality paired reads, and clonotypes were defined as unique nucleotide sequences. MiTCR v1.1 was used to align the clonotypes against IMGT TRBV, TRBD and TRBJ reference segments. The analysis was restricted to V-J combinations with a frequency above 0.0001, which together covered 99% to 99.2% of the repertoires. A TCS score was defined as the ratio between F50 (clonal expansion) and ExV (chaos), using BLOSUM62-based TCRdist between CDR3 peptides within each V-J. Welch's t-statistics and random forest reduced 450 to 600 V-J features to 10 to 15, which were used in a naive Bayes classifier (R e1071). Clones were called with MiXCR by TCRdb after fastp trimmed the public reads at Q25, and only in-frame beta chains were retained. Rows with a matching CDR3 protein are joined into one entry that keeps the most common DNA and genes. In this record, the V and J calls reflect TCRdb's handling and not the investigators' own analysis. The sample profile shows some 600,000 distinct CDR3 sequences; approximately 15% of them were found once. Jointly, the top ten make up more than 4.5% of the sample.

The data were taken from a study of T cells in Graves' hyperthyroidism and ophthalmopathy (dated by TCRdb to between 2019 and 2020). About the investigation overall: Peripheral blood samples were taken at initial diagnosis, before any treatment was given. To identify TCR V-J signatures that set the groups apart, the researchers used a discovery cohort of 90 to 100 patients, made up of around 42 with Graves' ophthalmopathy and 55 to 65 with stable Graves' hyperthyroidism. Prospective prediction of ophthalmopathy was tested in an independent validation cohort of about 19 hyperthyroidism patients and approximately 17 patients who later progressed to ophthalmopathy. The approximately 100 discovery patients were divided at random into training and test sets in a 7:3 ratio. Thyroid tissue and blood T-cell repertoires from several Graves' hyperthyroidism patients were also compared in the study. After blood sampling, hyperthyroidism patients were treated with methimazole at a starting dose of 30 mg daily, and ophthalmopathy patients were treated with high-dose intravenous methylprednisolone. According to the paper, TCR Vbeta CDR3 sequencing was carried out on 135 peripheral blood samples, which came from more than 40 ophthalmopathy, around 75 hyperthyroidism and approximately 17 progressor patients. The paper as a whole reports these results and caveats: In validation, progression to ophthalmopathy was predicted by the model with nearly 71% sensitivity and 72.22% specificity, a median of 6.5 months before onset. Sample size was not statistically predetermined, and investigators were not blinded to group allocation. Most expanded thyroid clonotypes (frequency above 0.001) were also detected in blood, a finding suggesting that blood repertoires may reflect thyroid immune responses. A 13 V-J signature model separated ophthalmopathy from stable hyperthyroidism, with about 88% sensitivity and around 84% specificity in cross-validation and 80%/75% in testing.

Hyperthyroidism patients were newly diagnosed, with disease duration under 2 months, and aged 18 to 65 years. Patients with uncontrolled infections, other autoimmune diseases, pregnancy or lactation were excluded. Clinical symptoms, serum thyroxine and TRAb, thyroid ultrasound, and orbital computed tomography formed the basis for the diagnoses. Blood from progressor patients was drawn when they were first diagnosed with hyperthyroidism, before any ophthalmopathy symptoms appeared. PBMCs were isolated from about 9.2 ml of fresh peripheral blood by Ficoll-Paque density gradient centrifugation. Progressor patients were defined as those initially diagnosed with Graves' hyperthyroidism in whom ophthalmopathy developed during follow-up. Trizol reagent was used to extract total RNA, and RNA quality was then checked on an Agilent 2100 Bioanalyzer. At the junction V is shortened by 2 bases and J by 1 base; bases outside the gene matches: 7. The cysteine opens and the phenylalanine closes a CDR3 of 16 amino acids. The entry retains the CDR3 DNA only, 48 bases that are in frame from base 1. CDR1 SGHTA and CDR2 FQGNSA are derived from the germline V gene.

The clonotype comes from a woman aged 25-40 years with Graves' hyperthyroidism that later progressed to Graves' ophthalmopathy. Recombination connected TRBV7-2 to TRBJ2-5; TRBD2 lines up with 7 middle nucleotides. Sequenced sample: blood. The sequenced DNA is TGTGCCAGCAGCTTAAACGGGGGGACGGTCCAAGAGACCCAGTACTTC. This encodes CASSLNGGTVQETQYF.